The 2 T cell receptor beta chains presented below share a single source sample, sequenced in a study of identical twins. TCRdb passed the 5' RACE reads through MiXCR, listing each CDR3 protein once. The data show fewer than 900,000 distinct CDR3 sequences, around 20% seen once. Separately, the same data were catalogued under a study of T cells expressing NK-cell markers.

The specimen was PBMCs. These receptors were obtained from a young woman in good health.

The chain uses TRBV30 and TRBJ2-1; D is undetermined. Deletions cut 4 bases from V and 2 bases from J, with 12 bases between. Germline V gene data show CDR1 as GTSNPN and CDR2 as SVGIG (reference sequence). This CDR3 spans 14 amino acids. CDR3 coding DNA: TGTGCCTGGAATGGGGTAAGCGCCTACAATGAGCAGTTCTTC. The encoded protein is CAWNGVSAYNEQFF.

This rearrangement joins TRBV10-3 to TRBJ2-5, with D possibly being TRBD2 (5 bases). CDR1 and CDR2 (germline): ENHRY, SYGVKD. V dropped 4 bases and J dropped 5 bases, with 8 bases sitting between them. This CDR3 comprises 12 residues. CDR3 bases: TGTGCCATCAGTGGAGGGCGGGAGACCCAGTACTTC. This gives the protein CAISGGRETQYF.